The T cell receptor (beta chain) under discussion was sequenced for a study of PD-1 blockade in classical Hodgkin lymphoma. Broader study findings: Reports described newly diagnosed patients as having lower baseline TCR diversity than healthy donors. By C4D1 there was a significant rise in CD4+ TCR diversity but not in CD8+ TCR diversity.

All trial patients relapsed after autologous stem cell transplantation. The repertoire was sequenced with immunoSEQ multiplex PCR; TCRdb's copy has only in-frame clones and lacks some. The repertoire holds some 93,000 clones, with approximately 92% as singletons. Concerning this clone itself: Antigen unknown.

Germline V gives CDR1 SGDLS, CDR2 YYNGEE. CDR3 length: 17 residues. V was shortened by 0 bases and J by 0 bases, with 16 bases between the two germline ends. The origin of this receptor is a human donor with classical Hodgkin lymphoma. The sample here was peripheral blood mononuclear cells (PBMCs), taken at baseline. The genes are TRBV9 and TRBJ2-7; TRBD1 might be the D (6 bases). The CDR3 reads CASSVGGQGFTSYEQYF. The CDR3 DNA follows: TGTGCCAGCAGCGTAGGAGGGCAGGGGTTTACCTCCTACGAGCAGTACTTC. Based on the CDR3 plus reference TRBV9 and TRBJ2-7, the full variable domain is DSGVTQTPKHLITATGQRVTLRCSPRSGDLSVYWYQQSLDQGLQFLIQYYNGEERAKGNILERFSAQQFPDLHSELNLSSLELGDSALYFCASSVGGQGFTSYEQYFGPGTRLTVT.